What follows describes a single TCR beta chain. These data are taken from a study of vaccination and CD4 T cells after COVID-19. Regarding time point: late sampling 161 to 241 days after vaccination in a few convalescent patients. TCRdb re-called the PCR reads with MiXCR, one entry per CDR3 protein. The sample lists more than 35,000 distinct CDR3 sequences; 36% were seen once. The CDR3 sequence is 13 residues long. The V and J ends lost 0 bases and 8 bases respectively, with 7 bases between them. Germline V gene data show CDR1 as LNHNV and CDR2 as YYDKDF (reference sequence). Sequencing was performed on CD4+ T cells from blood, taken about 7 months after SARS-CoV-2 vaccination. The rearrangement links TRBV15 to TRBJ1-4, with D unresolved. The TCR was taken from a human donor who had recovered from COVID-19. In DNA, the CDR3 is TGTGCCACCAGCAGAGACCCAGCAGAAAAACTGTTTTTT. Amino acids: CATSRDPAEKLFF.